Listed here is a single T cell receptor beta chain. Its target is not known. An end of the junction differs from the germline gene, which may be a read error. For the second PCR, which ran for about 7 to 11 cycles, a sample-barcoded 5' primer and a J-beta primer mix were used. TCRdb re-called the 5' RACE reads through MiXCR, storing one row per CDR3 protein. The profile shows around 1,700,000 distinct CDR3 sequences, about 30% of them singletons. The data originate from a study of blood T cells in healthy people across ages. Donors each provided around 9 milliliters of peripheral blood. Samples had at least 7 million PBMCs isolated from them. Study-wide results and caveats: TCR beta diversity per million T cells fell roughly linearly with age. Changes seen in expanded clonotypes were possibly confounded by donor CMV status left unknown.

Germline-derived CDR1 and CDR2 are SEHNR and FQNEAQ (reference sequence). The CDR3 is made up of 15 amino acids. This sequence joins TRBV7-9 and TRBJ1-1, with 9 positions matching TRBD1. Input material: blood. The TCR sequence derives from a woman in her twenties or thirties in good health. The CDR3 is CASSRGTGMNTKAFF. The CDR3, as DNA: TGTGCCAGCAGCCGAGGGACAGGGATGAACACTAAAGCTTTCTTT. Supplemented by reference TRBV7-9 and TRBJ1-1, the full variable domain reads DTGVSQNPRHKITKRGQNVTFRCDPISEHNRLYWYRQTLGQGPEFLTYFQNEAQLEKSRLLSDRFSAERPKGSFSTLEIQRTEQGDSAMYLCASSRGTGMNTKAFFGQGTRLTVV.